One and the same sample provided the 32 T cell receptor beta chains below, sequenced in a study of blood T cell repertoires in COVID-19. Assay used: immunoSEQ multiplex PCR; TCRdb lists only in-frame clones, some missing. The top ten hold 10% of the sample, which has roughly 150,000 clones, 80% to 90% seen once. Input material: peripheral blood. Every receptor here comes from a woman between 65 and 79 years old with COVID-19, enrolled during active disease.

This clone was picked up a small number of times. This chain connects TRBV3-1 (or the pseudogene TRBV3-2) to TRBJ1-3; D is unclear. The CDR3 consists of 15 residues. CDR1 and CDR2 (germline): LGHDT, YNNKEL (reference sequence). With 0 bases removed from V and 10 bases from J, the gap between germline ends came to 16 bases. The CDR3 nucleotides are TGTGCCAGCAGCCAAGATTTGTGGCAACACCCGACCATATATTTT. This translates into CASSQDLWQHPTIYF.

This chain joins TRBV18 and TRBJ1-1, with 9 bases fitting TRBD1. The CDR3 is 17 amino acids. V shed 1 base and J 1 base; nucleotides not matched to a gene: 7. Germline loops: CDR1 KGHSH, CDR2 LQKENI. CDR3 in DNA: TGTGCCAGCTCACCACGAGGTACAGGGGGCTCGAACACTGAAGCTTTCTTT. As protein: CASSPRGTGGSNTEAFF.

The chain joins TRBV19 to TRBJ1-5, with 7 bases identical to TRBD1. Germline values: CDR1 LNHDA, CDR2 SQIVND (reference sequence). CDR3 size: 15 residues. V shed 1 base and J 6 bases; nucleotides not matched to a gene: 6. Here the CDR3 reads CASSIGQGGRQPQHF. DNA for the CDR3: TGTGCCAGTAGTATAGGACAGGGCGGTCGTCAGCCCCAGCATTTT.

The chain employs TRBV19 and TRBJ2-7; possible D gene TRBD1, 6 bases. CDR1 is LNHDA, CDR2 SQIVND, per germline (reference sequence). The CDR3 has 14 residues. V lost 6 bases to trimming and J lost 0 bases, with 12 bases between them. The CDR3 region is CASSRGPNSYEQYF. CDR3 nucleotides: TGTGCCAGTAGCAGGGGCCCCAACTCCTACGAGCAGTACTTC.

The chain combines TRBV7-9 with TRBJ2-6; the D is unclear. Trimming took 9 bases from V and 1 from J, leaving 7 bases between them. The length of the CDR3 is 13 residues. Germline loops: CDR1 SEHNR, CDR2 FQNEAQ (reference sequence). The CDR3, as DNA: TGTGCCAGTTGTCGGTCTGGGGCCAACGTCCTGACTTTC. Its protein is CASCRSGANVLTF. The whole variable domain, remainder taken from reference TRBV7-9 and TRBJ2-6, is DTGVSQNPRHKITKRGQNVTFRCDPISEHNRLYWYRQTLGQGPEFLTYFQNEAQLEKSRLLSDRFSAERPKGSFSTLEIQRTEQGDSAMYLCASCRSGANVLTFGAGSRLTVL.

V gene TRBV19 combines with J gene TRBJ1-1, with D tentatively TRBD1 (5 bases). Deletions cut 3 bases from V and 1 base from J, with 12 bases between. In germline, CDR1 is LNHDA, CDR2 SQIVND (reference sequence). This CDR3 has 15 amino acids. In DNA, the CDR3 is TGTGCCAGTAGTATCCAGGGCGCCCGGAACACTGAAGCTTTCTTT. It encodes CASSIQGARNTEAFF.

The chain combines TRBV2 with TRBJ2-1, with 10 bases that match TRBD2. CDR1 is SNHLY and CDR2 is FYNNEI in the germline V gene. This CDR3 is 15 amino acids long. Trimming took 6 bases from V and 7 from J; bases not matched to a gene: 9. The CDR3 protein is CASSPIAGGYNEQFF. CDR3 DNA: TGTGCCAGCAGCCCCATAGCGGGGGGCTATAATGAGCAGTTCTTC. Full variable domain (rest looked up from reference TRBV2 and TRBJ2-1): EPEVTQTPSHQVTQMGQEVILRCVPISNHLYFYWYRQILGQKVEFLVSFYNNEISEKSEIFDDQFSVERPDGSNFTLKIRSTKLEDSAMYFCASSPIAGGYNEQFFGPGTRLTVL.

The V and J genes are TRBV23-1 and TRBJ1-2; 7 nucleotides line up with TRBD1. TRBV23-1 is filed as an ORF, its function uncertain. CDR3 size: 14 residues. The V and J ends lost 10 bases and 9 bases, in that order; junction bases with no gene match: 17. The CDR3 DNA is TGCGCCACCCTAACTCAGACAGGGTGTGATCGCTACACCTTC. Translation: CATLTQTGCDRYTF.

The V and J genes are TRBV9 and TRBJ1-2, with a possible D match to TRBD1 (5 bases). The CDR3 is made up of 17 amino acids. Germline-derived CDR1 and CDR2 are SGDLS and YYNGEE. V lost 9 bases and J lost 3, with 27 bases in between. This chain's CDR3 is CATSPGPGGVFHYGYTF. The CDR3 DNA reads as TGTGCCACCTCCCCCGGCCCGGGGGGTGTTTTTCACTATGGCTACACCTTC.

The chain has TRBV27 and TRBJ1-2, with a possible D match to TRBD1 (6 bases). V shed 4 bases and J shed 6 bases, with 18 bases lying between them. The CDR3 consists of 15 residues. Germline loops: CDR1 MNHEY, CDR2 SMNVEV (reference sequence). CDR3 DNA sequence: TGTGCCAGCAGTTCAAACCGATTCCGGACAGATGGCTACACCTTC. Its protein product is CASSSNRFRTDGYTF.

This chain joins TRBV2 and TRBJ2-7; maybe TRBD2 (7 bases). In germline, CDR1 is SNHLY, CDR2 FYNNEI. Trimming took off 6 bases at V and 5 bases at J, with 20 bases between the two ends. CDR3 length: 15 residues. DNA for the CDR3: TGTGCCAGCAGGAGCTCCGCGGGGGCCGGCAACGAGCAGTACTTC. This codes for CASRSSAGAGNEQYF. The full variable domain, completed using reference TRBV2 and TRBJ2-7, is EPEVTQTPSHQVTQMGQEVILRCVPISNHLYFYWYRQILGQKVEFLVSFYNNEISEKSEIFDDQFSVERPDGSNFTLKIRSTKLEDSAMYFCASRSSAGAGNEQYFGPGTRLTVT.

The chain has TRBV7-2 and TRBJ1-4, with D uncertain. V dropped 1 base and J dropped 2 bases, with 8 bases sitting between them. From germline, CDR1 is SGHTA and CDR2 FQGNSA. The CDR3 totals 15 residues. CDR3 DNA sequence: TGTGCCAGCAGCTTAGACGGGTTGACTAATGAAAAACTGTTTTTT. Translation gives CASSLDGLTNEKLFF.

This clone was seen more than once but under ten times. Here the CDR3 reads CASVTALGGGTEAFF. DNA of the CDR3: TGTGCCAGCGTAACTGCCTTGGGAGGGGGCACTGAAGCTTTCTTT. The rearrangement uses TRBV3-1 (or the pseudogene TRBV3-2) and TRBJ1-1, with a tentative D call TRBD1 (6 bases). This CDR3 comprises 15 residues. The V end was cut by 8 bases, the J end by 4 bases, with 20 bases between. CDR1 is LGHDT and CDR2 is YNNKEL in the germline V gene (reference sequence).

The CDR3 reads CASSPTGTRDETQYF. CDR3 coding DNA: TGCGCCAGCAGCCCCACCGGGACTAGAGACGAGACCCAGTACTTC. The chain combines TRBV4-1 with TRBJ2-5; 8 nucleotides line up with TRBD2. This CDR3 comprises 15 residues. The V segment lost 4 bases and the J segment 5 bases; nucleotides outside the gene matches: 9. Germline-derived CDR1 and CDR2 are MGHRA and YSYEKL.

This clone was seen more than once but under ten times. The chain links TRBV28 to TRBJ1-5, with 8 bases identical to TRBD1. The CDR3 spans 16 residues. CDR1 is MDHEN, CDR2 SYDVKM, per germline. The V segment lost 5 bases and the J segment 0 bases; nucleotides outside the gene matches: 6. In DNA form, the CDR3 reads TGTGCCAGCAGTCCTCACAGGGGGAGTAGCAATCAGCCCCAGCATTTT. Translating it yields CASSPHRGSSNQPQHF.

The V gene is TRBV6-5, the J gene TRBJ2-1; 10 bases fit TRBD1. The CDR3 loop spans 14 amino acids. V was clipped by 5 bases and J by 6 bases; unmatched bases: 4. Germline V CDR1 and CDR2: MNHEY, SVGAGI. The CDR3 DNA follows: TGTGCCAGCAGTCCGGGACAGGGGATCAATGAGCAGTTCTTC. Its protein product is CASSPGQGINEQFF.

The V call is TRBV30, the J call TRBJ2-3, with a weak D call TRBD2 (5 bases). Germline V gene lookup returns CDR1 GTSNPN and CDR2 SVGIG (reference sequence). The CDR3 totals 12 residues. The V end was cut by 3 bases, the J end by 3 bases, with 7 bases between. CDR3 in DNA: TGTGCCTGGAGGAGGGCTACAGATACGCAGTATTTT. Protein: CAWRRATDTQYF.

V gene TRBV19 combines with J gene TRBJ2-2; 10 nucleotides match TRBD1. Germline V gives CDR1 LNHDA, CDR2 SQIVND (reference sequence). V gave up 2 bases and J gave up 0 bases; unmatched junction bases: 9. The CDR3 sequence is 19 residues long. CDR3 bases: TGTGCCAGTAGTATACCCTGGGACAGGGGAGACGCGAACACCGGGGAGCTGTTTTTT. Translated: CASSIPWDRGDANTGELFF.

This chain uses TRBV7-8 with TRBJ1-2; a possible D gene is TRBD1 (6 bases). V was trimmed by 5 bases and J by 6 bases, leaving 34 bases between them. CDR1 and CDR2 from the germline V gene are SGHVS and FQNEAQ. This CDR3 has 20 amino acids. The CDR3 here is CASSPNRLPFGRYRVDGYTF. The DNA of the CDR3 is TGTGCCAGCAGCCCCAACCGTCTACCATTTGGCCGCTACAGGGTTGATGGCTACACCTTC.

The genes are TRBV2 and TRBJ1-3, with D uncertain. This CDR3 contains 14 residues. Germline values: CDR1 SNHLY, CDR2 FYNNEI. Trimming stripped 4 bases from V and 0 bases from J, with 7 bases between. CDR3 coding DNA: TGTGCCAGCAGTGTCCTTTTCTCTGGAAACACCATATATTTT. Translation: CASSVLFSGNTIYF.

The V call is TRBV12-3 or TRBV12-4, the J call TRBJ1-4, with D possibly TRBD1 on 5 matching bases. The ends were cut back, 6 bases at V and 8 bases at J, with 13 bases in the middle. There are 13 residues in the CDR3. The CDR3 DNA is TGTGCCAGCAGACGAACAGGATTCGAAAAACTGTTTTTT. This encodes CASRRTGFEKLFF.

This sequence joins TRBV7-9 and TRBJ2-1, with 9 bases fitting TRBD2. V shed 7 bases, J shed 4 bases, and the junction held 11 bases outside the gene matches. The CDR3 consists of 16 residues. CDR1 and CDR2 (germline): SEHNR, FQNEAQ (reference sequence). CDR3 amino acids: CASNRLGLAGYNEQFF. DNA for the CDR3: TGTGCCAGCAACCGATTAGGGCTAGCGGGGTACAATGAGCAGTTCTTC.

The chain couples TRBV19 to TRBJ1-1; 11 nucleotides align to TRBD1. The V and J ends lost 4 bases and 4 bases, in that order; junction bases with no gene match: 11. This CDR3 spans 17 amino acids. Per the germline V gene, CDR1 is LNHDA and CDR2 is SQIVND (reference sequence). CDR3 coding DNA: TGTGCCAGTAGTAGCCGGGGACAGGGGGGCAGGGGCACTGAAGCTTTCTTT. Translation gives CASSSRGQGGRGTEAFF.

This clone was seen only once. This chain joins TRBV5-6 and TRBJ2-2; 12 bases fit TRBD2. J was trimmed by 5 bases and V by 4 bases; bases with no gene match: 3. CDR1 is SGHDT, CDR2 YYEEEE, per germline. The CDR3 loop spans 15 amino acids. The CDR3 coding sequence is TGTGCCAGCAGCAAACTAGCGGGGGGTACCGGGGAGCTGTTTTTT. Translated, it gives CASSKLAGGTGELFF.

This chain links TRBV28 with TRBJ2-7, with TRBD2 matching 13 bases. Germline CDR1 is MDHEN and CDR2 is SYDVKM. CDR3 length: 18 residues. V shed 6 bases, J shed 6 bases, and the junction held 17 bases outside the gene matches. The CDR3 reads CASRPTSGGADYDPEQYF. The CDR3 bases are TGTGCCAGCAGGCCCACTAGCGGGGGGGCCGATTACGACCCCGAGCAGTACTTC.

V usage is TRBV5-1 and J usage is TRBJ1-1; D is perhaps TRBD1 (5 bases). Germline CDR1 and CDR2: SGHRS and YFSETQ. The CDR3 is 14 amino acids. Trimming shortened V by 4 bases and J by 1 base, and 11 bases separated the two germline ends. The CDR3 loop reads CASSTGHPNTEAFF. For the CDR3, the DNA is TGCGCCAGCAGCACAGGACACCCGAACACTGAAGCTTTCTTT.

V gene TRBV5-6 combines with J gene TRBJ2-2; 8 bases line up with TRBD1. V was pared by 4 bases and J by 6 bases, with 8 bases of the junction left unmatched. The CDR3 contains 15 residues. The germline CDR1 and CDR2 sequences are SGHDT and YYEEEE. The CDR3 here is CASSVTGEAAGELFF. The CDR3 DNA reads TGTGCCAGCAGCGTGACAGGGGAAGCGGCCGGGGAGCTGTTTTTT.

This clone was detected a few times. The chain combines TRBV5-3 with TRBJ1-5; TRBD1 matches at 9 bases. TRBV5-3 is placed among ORFs of uncertain function. V shed 4 bases and J 3 bases; nucleotides not matched to a gene: 11. There are 17 residues in the CDR3. The DNA for the CDR3 is TGTGCCAGAAGCCGCCGGACAGGGGAGCTTTACAATCAGCCCCAGCATTTT. This translates into CARSRRTGELYNQPQHF.

The chain couples TRBV28 to TRBJ2-7; perhaps TRBD2 as D (6 bases). CDR1 MDHEN and CDR2 SYDVKM come from the germline V gene. The V gene lost 4 bases and the J gene lost 4 bases, with 8 bases spanning the gap. CDR3 length equals 12 residues. The CDR3 region has the DNA TGTGCCAGCAGTTCCGGGAGATACGAGCAGTACTTC. Protein product: CASSSGRYEQYF.

The chain combines TRBV28 with TRBJ2-7; weak D call: TRBD1 (5 bases). V lost 6 bases to trimming and J lost 2 bases, with 17 bases between them. Germline-derived CDR1 and CDR2 are MDHEN and SYDVKM. The CDR3 sequence is 15 residues long. CDR3 residues: CASSPIRVLTYEQYF. CDR3 DNA: TGTGCCAGCAGCCCGATCAGGGTTCTTACCTACGAGCAGTACTTC.

A single count supports this clone. The CDR3 region is CASSLTGWVTEAFF. In nucleotides, the CDR3 is TGTGCCAGCAGCTTGACAGGGTGGGTCACTGAAGCTTTCTTT. The chain employs TRBV9 and TRBJ1-1, with TRBD1 matching 7 bases. Germline CDR1 reads SGDLS; CDR2 reads YYNGEE. The V and J ends lost 4 bases and 4 bases, in that order; junction bases with no gene match: 7. The CDR3 is made up of 14 amino acids.

This clone was detected once. The same CDR3 arises from other DNA sequences in this sample as well. The CDR3 DNA is TGTGCCTGGAGATTACTAAGACAGGGTGACACTGAAGCTTTCTTT. It specifies CAWRLLRQGDTEAFF. V gene TRBV30 combines with J gene TRBJ1-1, with TRBD1 identical over 7 bases. CDR3 size: 15 residues. V trimming: 3 bases; J trimming: 3 bases; junction bases outside the gene matches: 10. Per the germline V gene, CDR1 is GTSNPN and CDR2 is SVGIG (reference sequence).